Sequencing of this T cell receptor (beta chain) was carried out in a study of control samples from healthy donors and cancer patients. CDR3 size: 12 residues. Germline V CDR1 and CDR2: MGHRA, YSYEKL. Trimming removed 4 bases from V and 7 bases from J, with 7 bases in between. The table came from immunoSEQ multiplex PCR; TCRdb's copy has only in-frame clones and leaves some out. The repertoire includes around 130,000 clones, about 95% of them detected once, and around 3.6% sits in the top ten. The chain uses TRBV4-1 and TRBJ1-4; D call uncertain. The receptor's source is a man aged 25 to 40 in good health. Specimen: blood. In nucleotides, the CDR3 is TGCGCCAGCAGCCGCTCCGGTGAAAAACTGTTTTTT. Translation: CASSRSGEKLFF.